The TCR beta chain under discussion was sequenced for a study of shared clonotypes between healthy human individuals. Study-wide context: Donors consisted of two women and three men between 18 and 49.

Notes on this clone: A read error may be the cause here, since a much bigger clone is one base away. The sample has other DNA sequences that encode this CDR3 too.

The germline V gene encodes CDR1 SEHNR and CDR2 FQNEAQ (reference sequence). Deletions cut 5 bases from V and 3 bases from J, with 10 bases between. This CDR3 contains 14 residues. Using immunoSEQ multiplex PCR, the repertoire was profiled, and TCRdb retains in-frame clones only, with some absent. The sample lists approximately 1,000,000 clones, around three quarters seen once, with approximately 0.9% in the top ten. Sequencing was carried out using memory CD4+ T cells from PBMCs. Subset in this sample: CD45RA-negative fraction. The source of this sequence is a young man in good health. Some clones in this sample may be carry-over from other donors' samples. V usage is TRBV7-9 and J usage is TRBJ2-2; D perhaps matches TRBD2 (5 bases). In DNA, the CDR3 is TGTGCCAGCAGCCCACGGGGATACACCGGGGAGCTGTTTTTT. Amino acid sequence: CASSPRGYTGELFF.